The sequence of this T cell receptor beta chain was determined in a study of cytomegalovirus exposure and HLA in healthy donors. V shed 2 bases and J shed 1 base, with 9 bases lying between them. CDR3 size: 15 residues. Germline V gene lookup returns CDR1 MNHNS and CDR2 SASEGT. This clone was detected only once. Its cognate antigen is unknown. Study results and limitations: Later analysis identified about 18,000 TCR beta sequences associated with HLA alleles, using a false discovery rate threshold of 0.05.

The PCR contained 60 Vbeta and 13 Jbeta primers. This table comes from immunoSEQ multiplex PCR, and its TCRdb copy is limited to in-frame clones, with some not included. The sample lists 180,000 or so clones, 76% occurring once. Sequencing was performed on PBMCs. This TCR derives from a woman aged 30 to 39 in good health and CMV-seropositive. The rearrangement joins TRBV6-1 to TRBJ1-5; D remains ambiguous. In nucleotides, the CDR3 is TGTGCCAGCAGTGAATGGGCCAAAAGCAATCAGCCCCAGCATTTT. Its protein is CASSEWAKSNQPQHF.